These 29 T cell receptor beta chains came from one sample sequenced in a study of blood T cell repertoires in COVID-19. Measured with immunoSEQ multiplex PCR; TCRdb has only the in-frame clones, and not every one. The sample lists over 150,000 clones; approximately 90% were seen once. Material: peripheral blood. These receptors all come from a woman aged 55 to 70 who had recovered from COVID-19.

The rearrangement links TRBV7-9 to TRBJ2-1; D is uncertain. V was cut by 1 base and J by 2 bases, with 18 bases left in between. Germline V gene lookup returns CDR1 SEHNR and CDR2 FQNEAQ (reference sequence). The CDR3 spans 18 residues. The chain's CDR3 is CASSLVKGGERTYNEQFF. CDR3 DNA sequence: TGTGCCAGCAGCTTAGTAAAAGGTGGCGAGCGAACCTACAATGAGCAGTTCTTC.

This chain uses TRBV5-1 with TRBJ2-1; 8 positions match TRBD2. In germline, CDR1 is SGHRS, CDR2 YFSETQ. The CDR3 is made up of 14 amino acids. V shed 3 bases, J shed 2 bases, and the junction held 1 base outside the gene matches. The chain's CDR3 is CASSSGGAYNEQFF. As DNA, the CDR3 is TGCGCCAGCAGCTCCGGGGGGGCCTACAATGAGCAGTTCTTC.

The rearrangement links TRBV19 to TRBJ2-4; D not resolved. The germline gives CDR1 LNHDA, CDR2 SQIVND (reference sequence). The V and J ends lost 5 bases and 8 bases respectively, with 10 bases between them. This CDR3 spans 12 amino acids. The CDR3, as DNA: TGTGCCAGTAGTGGTCTTGAGCACATTCAGTACTTC. Translation gives CASSGLEHIQYF.

V gene TRBV25-1 combines with J gene TRBJ2-1, with TRBD1 identical over 7 bases. Germline V gene sequence: CDR1 MGHDK, CDR2 SYGVNS. This CDR3 has 15 amino acids. J lost 5 bases, V lost 2 bases, and 6 bases had no gene match. CDR3 region: CASSELGTAHNEQFF. The CDR3 DNA reads as TGTGCCAGCAGTGAACTCGGGACAGCACACAATGAGCAGTTCTTC.

This sequence joins TRBV29-1 and TRBJ2-5; possibly TRBD2 for D (6 bases). CDR3 size: 13 residues. Germline V CDR1 and CDR2: SQVTM, ANQGSEA. CDR3 DNA: TGCGCCCTCAGGAGGGGTTGGCAAGAGACCCAGTACTTC. It specifies CALRRGWQETQYF.

The chain links TRBV18 to TRBJ2-7; 7 bases are a match to TRBD1. Germline trimming cut 5 bases from V and 4 bases from J; bases unmatched to any gene: 8. This CDR3 contains 14 residues. CDR1 and CDR2 from the germline V gene are KGHSH and LQKENI. CDR3 in amino acids: CASSRDSLLYEQYF. As DNA, the CDR3 is TGTGCCAGCTCAAGGGACAGCCTTCTATACGAGCAGTACTTC.

The chain links TRBV7-2 to TRBJ2-7, with D maybe TRBD2 (5 bases). V was trimmed by 5 bases and J by 5 bases, leaving 16 bases between them. Germline CDR1 and CDR2: SGHTA and FQGNSA. There are 14 residues in the CDR3. The CDR3 sequence is CASSLTLATNEQYF. The CDR3, as DNA: TGTGCCAGCAGCCTTACCCTAGCTACCAACGAGCAGTACTTC.

The chain carries TRBV28 and TRBJ1-1, with D tentatively TRBD1 (6 bases). Trimming took off 5 bases at V and 6 bases at J, with 19 bases between the two ends. From germline, CDR1 is MDHEN and CDR2 SYDVKM. The CDR3 covers 15 residues. The chain's CDR3 is CASSNTGHRIPEAFF. The CDR3 coding sequence is TGTGCCAGCAGTAATACAGGGCACCGCATTCCTGAAGCTTTCTTT.

The chain combines TRBV7-3 with TRBJ2-7; tentative D call: TRBD2 (5 bases). V shed 0 bases and J shed 0 bases, with 9 bases lying between them. Germline V gene data show CDR1 as SGHTA and CDR2 as FQGTGA. This CDR3 contains 15 residues. CDR3 sequence reads: CASSLTPAASYEQYF. CDR3 sequence (DNA): TGTGCCAGCAGCTTAACCCCAGCGGCCTCCTACGAGCAGTACTTC.

In its sample, this clone was seen a few times. The chain has TRBV28 and TRBJ1-6; 9 nucleotides match TRBD1. Germline V gives CDR1 MDHEN, CDR2 SYDVKM. This CDR3 is built from 15 residues. V lost 6 bases to trimming and J lost 7 bases; unmatched junction nucleotides: 7. The CDR3 protein is CASRDQGTGNSPLHF. In DNA form, the CDR3 reads TGTGCCAGCAGAGATCAGGGGACAGGGAATTCACCCCTCCACTTT.

V is TRBV7-3 and J is TRBJ2-1; D may be TRBD1 (6 bases). CDR1 SGHTA and CDR2 FQGTGA come from the germline V gene. The CDR3 spans 15 residues. V was shortened by 5 bases and J by 1 base, with 12 bases between the two germline ends. The CDR3 here is CASSPVGASYNEQFF. The DNA for the CDR3 is TGTGCCAGCAGCCCCGTGGGGGCGTCCTACAATGAGCAGTTCTTC.

V gene TRBV6-5 combines with J gene TRBJ1-4, with TRBD1 matching 10 bases. The CDR3 length is 14 residues. The germline V gene has CDR1 MNHEY and CDR2 SVGAGI. V was pared by 5 bases and J by 6 bases, with 3 bases of the junction left unmatched. The CDR3 DNA reads TGTGCCAGCAGTCGGACAGGGGGGGATGAAAAACTGTTTTTT. Translation: CASSRTGGDEKLFF.

The J gene is TRBJ1-1, the V gene TRBV6-5; no reliable D call. The CDR3 loop spans 13 amino acids. V was clipped by 3 bases and J by 3 bases, with 8 bases between them. The germline V gene has CDR1 MNHEY and CDR2 SVGAGI. In nucleotides, the CDR3 is TGTGCCAGCAGTTATCGAGCGGACACTGAAGCTTTCTTT. The encoded protein is CASSYRADTEAFF.

In this sample, this clone turned up a few times. This chain joins TRBV9 and TRBJ1-1; tentatively, D is TRBD1 (5 bases). V lost 3 bases to trimming and J lost 0 bases, with 12 bases between them. CDR3 length: 15 residues. In germline, CDR1 is SGDLS, CDR2 YYNGEE. CDR3 coding DNA: TGTGCCAGCAGCGCCTCGACAGACATGAACACTGAAGCTTTCTTT. Protein sequence: CASSASTDMNTEAFF. The full variable domain, in which reference TRBV9 and TRBJ1-1 provide the parts outside the CDR3, is DSGVTQTPKHLITATGQRVTLRCSPRSGDLSVYWYQQSLDQGLQFLIQYYNGEERAKGNILERFSAQQFPDLHSELNLSSLELGDSALYFCASSASTDMNTEAFFGQGTRLTVV.

Turning to this clone: Other DNA sequences in the sample encode the same CDR3. V and J are TRBV5-1 and TRBJ1-1; no clear D gene. CDR1 and CDR2 from the germline V gene are SGHRS and YFSETQ. V shed 1 base and J shed 4 bases, with 8 bases lying between them. This CDR3 comprises 13 residues. CDR3 loop: CASSLSGGTEAFF. The CDR3 bases are TGCGCCAGCAGCTTGTCCGGTGGCACTGAAGCTTTCTTT.

The gene calls are TRBV5-1 and TRBJ2-5; perhaps TRBD1 as D (6 bases). Germline CDR1 reads SGHRS; CDR2 reads YFSETQ. Trimming shortened V by 5 bases and J by 1 base, and 12 bases separated the two germline ends. The CDR3 totals 14 residues. Here the CDR3 DNA reads TGCGCCAGCAGTTCCGGACAGAGCCAAGAGACCCAGTACTTC. Translated, it gives CASSSGQSQETQYF.

This clone was detected once. The chain joins TRBV6-2 or TRBV6-3 to TRBJ2-3; D remains ambiguous. Trimming removed 5 bases at V and 0 bases at J, with 3 bases between. CDR3 length equals 12 residues. The germline V gene has CDR1 MNHEY and CDR2 SVGEGT. The CDR3 region is CASSPSTDTQYF. DNA for the CDR3: TGTGCCAGCAGTCCGAGCACAGATACGCAGTATTTT.

The V gene is TRBV28, the J gene TRBJ2-4; TRBD1 aligns across 9 bases. The germline V gene has CDR1 MDHEN and CDR2 SYDVKM. The ends lost 6 bases at V and 8 bases at J; junction bases unmatched: 11. There are 15 residues in the CDR3. Written as DNA, the CDR3 is TGTGCCAGCAGCCCGCGGGGACAGGGAGGAGACATTCAGTACTTC. Amino acid sequence: CASSPRGQGGDIQYF.

The chain uses TRBV3-1 (or the pseudogene TRBV3-2) and TRBJ1-6; perhaps TRBD1 as D (5 bases). Deletions cut 4 bases from V and 7 bases from J, with 20 bases between. Germline CDR1 reads LGHDT; CDR2 reads YNNKEL (reference sequence). There are 17 residues in the CDR3. As DNA, the CDR3 is TGTGCCAGCAGCCCCGCGGGGAGGGGACCCCAAAATTCACCCCTCCACTTT. This codes for CASSPAGRGPQNSPLHF.

The V call is TRBV19, the J call TRBJ2-1; 12 nucleotides align to TRBD2. Unmatched junction bases numbered 7, after V lost 2 bases and J lost 2 bases. This CDR3 contains 18 residues. Germline V gene sequence: CDR1 LNHDA, CDR2 SQIVND (reference sequence). The CDR3 DNA is TGTGCCAGTAGTATACTAGCGGGGGGGCCAAGGACCTACAATGAGCAGTTCTTC. Its translation is CASSILAGGPRTYNEQFF.

This rearrangement joins TRBV7-9 to TRBJ1-2, with D unresolved. This CDR3 has 13 residues. From germline, CDR1 is SEHNR and CDR2 FQNEAQ (reference sequence). Trimming removed 3 bases at V and 8 bases at J, with 13 bases between. This CDR3 reads CASSFGRAGGYTF. The CDR3, as DNA: TGTGCCAGCAGCTTCGGCCGGGCGGGCGGCTACACCTTC.

DNA for the CDR3: TGTGCCAGTAGTACAGGGTACGGCTACGAGCAGTACTTC. Amino acids: CASSTGYGYEQYF. The chain links TRBV19 to TRBJ2-7; D is perhaps TRBD1 (5 bases). The CDR3 sequence is 13 residues long. The V gene's germline CDR1 is LNHDA and CDR2 SQIVND (reference sequence). The germline V and J ends were trimmed by 4 bases and 3 bases, with 10 bases remaining between them.

This clone appeared a single time. The chain employs TRBV20-1 and TRBJ2-5, with TRBD2 as a possible D gene (5 bases). From germline, CDR1 is DFQATT and CDR2 SNEGSKA (reference sequence). V lost 6 bases and J lost 4, with 9 bases in between. The CDR3 length is 11 residues. Written as DNA, the CDR3 is TGCAGTGCCTGGACTGTAGAGACCCAGTACTTC. Residues: CSAWTVETQYF.

The chain has TRBV5-1 and TRBJ1-5; unclear D gene. V was clipped by 0 bases and J by 6 bases, with 13 bases between them. The germline gives CDR1 SGHRS, CDR2 YFSETQ. The length of the CDR3 is 15 residues. The CDR3: CASSLGDGSGQPQHF. CDR3 coding DNA: TGCGCCAGCAGCTTGGGTGATGGTTCGGGTCAGCCCCAGCATTTT.

J is TRBJ2-7 and V is TRBV7-2; D gene ambiguous. The germline V and J ends were trimmed by 1 base and 2 bases, with 3 bases remaining between them. CDR1 and CDR2 (germline): SGHTA, FQGNSA. This CDR3 is 12 amino acids long. For the CDR3, the DNA is TGTGCCAGCAGCTTAGTAACCTACGAGCAGTACTTC. It translates to CASSLVTYEQYF.

The chain has TRBV29-1 and TRBJ2-1, with D possibly matching TRBD1 (7 bases). Deletions cut 7 bases from V and 1 base from J, with 14 bases between. This CDR3 spans 14 amino acids. The germline gives CDR1 SQVTM, CDR2 ANQGSEA. The CDR3 region is CSANSGGSYNEQFF. As DNA, the CDR3 is TGCAGCGCTAACTCAGGGGGGTCCTACAATGAGCAGTTCTTC.

The chain couples TRBV6-5 to TRBJ2-7, with TRBD1 identical over 7 bases. Germline loops: CDR1 MNHEY, CDR2 SVGAGI. With V trimmed by 5 bases and J by 3 bases, 10 bases remained unmatched. This CDR3 spans 15 amino acids. This CDR3 reads CASSPDRARYYEQYF. The CDR3 DNA reads as TGTGCCAGCAGTCCAGACAGGGCACGCTACTACGAGCAGTACTTC.

This rearrangement joins TRBV5-1 to TRBJ2-7, with TRBD1 matching 8 bases. CDR3 size: 14 residues. V gave up 4 bases and J gave up 0 bases; unmatched junction bases: 3. Germline V gene lookup returns CDR1 SGHRS and CDR2 YFSETQ. CDR3 DNA: TGCGCCAGCAGCCAAGGGACAGGCTCCTACGAGCAGTACTTC. Translated, it gives CASSQGTGSYEQYF.

The chain uses TRBV15 and TRBJ2-1; possible D gene TRBD1, 6 bases. V was trimmed by 5 bases and J by 6 bases, leaving 17 bases between them. From germline, CDR1 is LNHNV and CDR2 YYDKDF (reference sequence). The CDR3 sequence is 15 residues long. CDR3 protein: CATSGGRVRTNEQFF. The DNA for the CDR3 is TGTGCCACCAGCGGGGGCAGGGTGCGGACCAATGAGCAGTTCTTC.